These 21 T cell receptor beta chains share one sample of origin, sequenced in a study of blood T cell repertoires in COVID-19 (dated by TCRdb to the early 2020s). Library prep was done by the immunoSEQ multiplex PCR assay. Held by TCRdb, this immuneACCESS table contains in-frame sequences only and omits some clones. Under half of the omission traces to an unresolved V gene where checked; the cause of the rest is unknown. The sample table lists about 12,000 clones, 60% to 80% of them with a count of one. The top ten clones comprise around 6% of the sample. Sequencing was performed on peripheral blood. These receptors all come from a man aged 55 to 70 with COVID-19, enrolled during active disease.

The chain joins TRBV9 to TRBJ2-2, with 9 bases aligning to TRBD1. The CDR3 length is 16 residues. The J segment lost 6 bases and the V segment lost 0 bases, leaving 6 bases of the junction unmatched. Germline V lookup: CDR1 SGDLS, CDR2 YYNGEE. The CDR3 loop reads CASSVGGQGWSGELFF. In nucleotides, the CDR3 is TGTGCCAGCAGCGTAGGGGGACAGGGTTGGTCCGGGGAGCTGTTTTTT.

This clone was picked up a small number of times. CDR3 sequence (DNA): TGTGCCAGCAGCTTGCCAGCGAGATACAACACAATTGAGCCCCAGCATTTT. As protein: CASSLPARYNTIEPQHF. The rearrangement links TRBV7-2 to TRBJ1-5; no firm D call. The germline gives CDR1 SGHTA, CDR2 FQGNSA. This CDR3 comprises 17 residues. Trimming took 3 bases from V and 8 from J, leaving 23 bases between them.

The chain is built from TRBV6-4 and TRBJ2-1; 8 bases are shared with TRBD2. Trimming at V came to 8 bases and at J to 7 bases, leaving 10 bases not matched to a gene. Germline loops: CDR1 MRHNA, CDR2 SNTAGT. The CDR3 covers 14 residues. The CDR3 DNA reads TGTGCCAGCGCCCGGGGGGGCGGGATAAATGAGCAGTTCTTC. It translates to CASARGGGINEQFF.

The chain employs TRBV6-5 and TRBJ1-5; no definite D call. V lost 0 bases to trimming and J lost 7 bases, with 7 bases between them. CDR1 and CDR2 (germline): MNHEY, SVGAGI. The CDR3 runs to 13 residues. CDR3 amino acids: CASSYSTNQPQHF. CDR3 nucleotides: TGTGCCAGCAGTTACTCGACAAACCAGCCCCAGCATTTT.

This chain uses TRBV3-1 (or the pseudogene TRBV3-2) with TRBJ1-1; 7 nucleotides match TRBD1. The CDR3 totals 14 residues. V was pared by 4 bases and J by 4 bases, with 6 bases of the junction left unmatched. Germline values: CDR1 LGHDT, CDR2 YNNKEL (reference sequence). The DNA of the CDR3 is TGTGCCAGCAGCCGCAGGGGGGAAGGCACTGAAGCTTTCTTT. Translation: CASSRRGEGTEAFF.

V is TRBV19 and J is TRBJ2-4; 14 bases fit TRBD2. CDR3 length: 19 residues. J gave up 0 bases and V 5 bases, and 9 bases lay outside the gene matches. Germline CDR1 is LNHDA and CDR2 is SQIVND (reference sequence). The CDR3 region is CASSPPGLAGDTAKNIQYF. As DNA, the CDR3 is TGTGCCAGTAGTCCCCCGGGACTAGCGGGAGATACAGCCAAAAACATTCAGTACTTC.

The genes are TRBV5-6 and TRBJ2-5, with D uncertain. CDR1 SGHDT and CDR2 YYEEEE come from the germline V gene. This CDR3 has 14 residues. Trimming took off 0 bases at V and 3 bases at J, with 9 bases between the two ends. CDR3 loop: CASSLGAGKETQYF. The CDR3 DNA reads TGTGCCAGCAGCTTGGGGGCAGGAAAAGAGACCCAGTACTTC.

The V call is TRBV5-1, the J call TRBJ2-1; D is perhaps TRBD2 (5 bases). Per germline, CDR1 SGHRS and CDR2 YFSETQ. CDR3 size: 13 residues. Deletions cut 4 bases from V and 4 bases from J, with 9 bases between. CDR3 sequence reads: CASSASSYNEQFF. CDR3 nucleotides: TGCGCCAGCAGCGCTAGCTCATACAATGAGCAGTTCTTC.

The rearrangement uses TRBV18 and TRBJ2-7; D remains unclear. CDR1 and CDR2 (germline): KGHSH, LQKENI. V dropped 1 base and J dropped 1 base, with 11 bases sitting between them. The CDR3 sequence is 15 residues long. CDR3 sequence (DNA): TGTGCCAGCTCACCACTAGTGACAACGTCCTACGAGCAGTACTTC. Protein sequence: CASSPLVTTSYEQYF. The entire variable domain, with the rest obtained from reference TRBV18 and TRBJ2-7, is as follows: NAGVMQNPRHLVRRRGQEARLRCSPMKGHSHVYWYRQLPEEGLKFMVYLQKENIIDESGMPKERFSAEFPKEGPSILRIQQVVRGDSAAYFCASSPLVTTSYEQYFGPGTRLTVT.

V is TRBV7-6 and J is TRBJ1-5; D might be TRBD1 (5 bases). The germline CDR1 and CDR2 sequences are SGHVS and FNYEAQ. The CDR3 covers 14 residues. Trimming pared 1 base from V and 5 bases from J, leaving 9 bases between. Here the CDR3 DNA reads TGTGCCAGCAGCTTAGGATGGGGGGATCAGCCCCAGCATTTT. It codes for CASSLGWGDQPQHF.

The rearrangement joins TRBV11-2 to TRBJ2-1; D unresolved. With 6 bases removed from V and 1 base from J, the gap between germline ends came to 16 bases. From germline, CDR1 is SGHAT and CDR2 FQNNGV. The CDR3 has 16 residues. CDR3 protein: CASRSRGSRSYNEQFF. CDR3 sequence (DNA): TGTGCCAGCAGGTCGAGAGGTTCAAGGTCCTACAATGAGCAGTTCTTC.

The chain employs TRBV6-5 and TRBJ2-3, with D tentatively TRBD2 (6 bases). Trimming removed 0 bases at V and 13 bases at J, with 14 bases between. The CDR3 is 13 amino acids. Germline assignment: CDR1 MNHEY and CDR2 SVGAGI. The chain's CDR3 is CASSYSAGRGEYF. The CDR3 coding sequence is TGTGCCAGCAGTTACTCGGCGGGGCGGGGAGAGTATTTT.

This clone was seen only a few times. This chain uses TRBV3-1 (or the pseudogene TRBV3-2) with TRBJ2-5; tentatively, D is TRBD1 (5 bases). This CDR3 contains 16 residues. Germline values: CDR1 LGHDT, CDR2 YNNKEL (reference sequence). V shed 4 bases and J shed 0 bases, with 15 bases lying between them. The CDR3: CASSPSWTPHQETQYF. CDR3 in DNA: TGTGCCAGCAGCCCGTCTTGGACACCTCACCAAGAGACCCAGTACTTC.

This clone turned up a few times. V and J are TRBV7-9 and TRBJ1-2, with 8 bases fitting TRBD1. CDR1 is SEHNR and CDR2 is FQNEAQ in the germline V gene (reference sequence). With V trimmed by 4 bases and J by 7 bases, 11 bases remained unmatched. The CDR3 totals 15 residues. The CDR3: CASSSTGTGGGGYTF. CDR3 DNA sequence: TGTGCCAGCAGCTCGACCGGGACAGGAGGCGGTGGCTACACCTTC.

V usage is TRBV27 and J usage is TRBJ2-2; tentatively, D is TRBD2 (6 bases). The CDR3 consists of 13 residues. V was shortened by 2 bases and J by 5 bases, with 6 bases between the two germline ends. The germline gives CDR1 MNHEY, CDR2 SMNVEV (reference sequence). CDR3 DNA: TGTGCCAGCAGTTTACGGGGGACCGGGGAGCTGTTTTTT. Its protein product is CASSLRGTGELFF.

Comments on this clone: Germline is not matched at one junction end, which may reflect a read error. V usage is TRBV6-1 and J usage is TRBJ1-1; a possible D gene is TRBD1 (6 bases). The CDR3 has 13 residues. CDR1 and CDR2 from the germline V gene are MNHNS and SASEGT. The CDR3 is CASREVTGFEAFF. DNA of the CDR3: TGTGCCAGCAGGGAAGTAACAGGGTTTGAAGCTTTCTTT.

This clone was seen a handful of times. The chain is built from TRBV2 and TRBJ2-7; the D gene is possibly TRBD1 (6 bases). V dropped 6 bases and J dropped 10 bases, with 19 bases sitting between them. Germline V gives CDR1 SNHLY, CDR2 FYNNEI. This CDR3 is built from 13 residues. The CDR3 DNA reads as TGTGCCAGCAGGCCCCGCGACAGGACCCCTCAGTACTTC. This sequence encodes CASRPRDRTPQYF.

The chain recombines TRBV7-6 with TRBJ2-3, with 11 bases fitting TRBD2. V was clipped by 5 bases and J by 2 bases; unmatched bases: 9. Germline CDR1 reads SGHVS; CDR2 reads FNYEAQ. CDR3 size: 17 residues. The CDR3 region is CASSGPGLAATTDTQYF. CDR3 DNA sequence: TGTGCCAGCAGCGGACCGGGACTAGCGGCCACCACAGATACGCAGTATTTT.

The rearrangement joins TRBV6-5 to TRBJ1-2, with 11 positions matching TRBD1. The trim removed 2 bases at V and 8 bases at J, leaving 4 bases unmatched. This CDR3 comprises 14 residues. Germline CDR1 reads MNHEY; CDR2 reads SVGAGI. The CDR3 protein is CASSYGGQGAGYTF. DNA for the CDR3: TGTGCCAGCAGTTACGGCGGACAGGGGGCAGGCTACACCTTC.

This clone was seen a single time. This rearrangement joins TRBV7-8 to TRBJ2-5; 7 bases align to TRBD2. CDR1 and CDR2 from the germline V gene are SGHVS and FQNEAQ. The V segment lost 5 bases and the J segment 3 bases; nucleotides outside the gene matches: 6. The length of the CDR3 is 14 residues. CDR3 protein: CASSHYGGKETQYF. CDR3 in DNA: TGTGCCAGCAGCCATTACGGGGGGAAAGAGACCCAGTACTTC.

In this sample, this clone is medium-sized. The chain links TRBV10-3 to TRBJ2-1; no firm D call. Trimming removed 6 bases from V and 0 bases from J, with 9 bases in between. Germline assignment: CDR1 ENHRY and CDR2 SYGVKD. The CDR3 loop spans 14 amino acids. The CDR3 here is CAIRLVGSYNEQFF. In DNA, the CDR3 is TGTGCCATCAGGCTAGTAGGCTCCTACAATGAGCAGTTCTTC.